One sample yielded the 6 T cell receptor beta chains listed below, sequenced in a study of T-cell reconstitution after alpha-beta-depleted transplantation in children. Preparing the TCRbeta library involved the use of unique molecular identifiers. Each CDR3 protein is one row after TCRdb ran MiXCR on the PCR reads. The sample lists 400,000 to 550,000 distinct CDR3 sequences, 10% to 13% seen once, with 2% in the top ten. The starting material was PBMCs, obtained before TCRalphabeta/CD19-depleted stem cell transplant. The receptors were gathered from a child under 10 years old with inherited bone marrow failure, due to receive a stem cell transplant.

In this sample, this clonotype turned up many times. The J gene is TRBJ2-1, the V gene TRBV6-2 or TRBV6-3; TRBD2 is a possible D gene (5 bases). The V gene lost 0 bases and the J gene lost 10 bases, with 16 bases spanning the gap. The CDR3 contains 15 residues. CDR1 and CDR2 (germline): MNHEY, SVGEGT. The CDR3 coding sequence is TGTGCCAGCAGTTACTCTATCCGAGGGCGCCCCGAGCAGTTCTTC. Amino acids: CASSYSIRGRPEQFF.

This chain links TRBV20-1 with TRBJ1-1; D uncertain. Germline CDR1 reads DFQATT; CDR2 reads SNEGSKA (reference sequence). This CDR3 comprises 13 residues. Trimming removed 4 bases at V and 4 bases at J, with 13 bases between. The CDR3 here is CSAMPTDGTEAFF. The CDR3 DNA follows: TGCAGTGCTATGCCCACGGACGGCACTGAAGCTTTCTTT.

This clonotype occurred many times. CDR3 coding DNA: TGTGCCAGCAGGGGTTTTCGTGTGCTAGCGGGTCTTGAGCAGTTCTTC. Amino acid sequence: CASRGFRVLAGLEQFF. This sequence joins TRBV7-9 and TRBJ2-1; 8 bases are a match to TRBD2. The CDR3 consists of 16 residues. The germline gives CDR1 SEHNR, CDR2 FQNEAQ (reference sequence). The ends lost 6 bases at V and 9 bases at J; junction bases unmatched: 16.

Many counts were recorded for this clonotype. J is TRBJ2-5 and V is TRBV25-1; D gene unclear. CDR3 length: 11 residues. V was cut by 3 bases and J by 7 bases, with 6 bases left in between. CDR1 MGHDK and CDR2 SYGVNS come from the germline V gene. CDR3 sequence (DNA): TGTGCCAGCAGTGAGGCCCTGACCCAGTACTTC. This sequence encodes CASSEALTQYF.

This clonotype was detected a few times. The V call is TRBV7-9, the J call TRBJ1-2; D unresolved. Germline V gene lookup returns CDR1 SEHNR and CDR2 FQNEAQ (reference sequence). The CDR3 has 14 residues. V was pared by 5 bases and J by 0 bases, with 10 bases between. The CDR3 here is CASSHGRANYGYTF. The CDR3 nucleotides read TGTGCCAGCAGCCATGGTCGGGCTAACTATGGCTACACCTTC.

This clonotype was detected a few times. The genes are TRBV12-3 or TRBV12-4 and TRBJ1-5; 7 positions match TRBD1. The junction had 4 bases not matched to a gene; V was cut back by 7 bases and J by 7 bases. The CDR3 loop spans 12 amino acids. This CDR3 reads CASTLGGQPQHF. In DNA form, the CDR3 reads TGTGCCAGCACCCTAGGGGGCCAGCCCCAGCATTTT.